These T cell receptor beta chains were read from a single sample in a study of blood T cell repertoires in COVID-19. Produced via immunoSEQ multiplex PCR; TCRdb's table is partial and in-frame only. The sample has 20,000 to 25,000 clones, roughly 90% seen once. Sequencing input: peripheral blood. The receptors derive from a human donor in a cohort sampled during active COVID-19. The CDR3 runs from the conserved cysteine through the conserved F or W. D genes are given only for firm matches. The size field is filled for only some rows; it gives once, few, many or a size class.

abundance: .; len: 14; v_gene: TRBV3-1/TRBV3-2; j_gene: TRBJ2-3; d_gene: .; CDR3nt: TGTGCCAGCAGCCACCTCGGTGTCGGAGATACGCAGTATTTT; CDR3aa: CASSHLGVGDTQYF
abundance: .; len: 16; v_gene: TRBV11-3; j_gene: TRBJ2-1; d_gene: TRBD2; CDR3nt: TGTGCCAGCAGCTTGACCGGGACTAGCGGGATGAATGAGCAGTTCTTC; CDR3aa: CASSLTGTSGMNEQFF
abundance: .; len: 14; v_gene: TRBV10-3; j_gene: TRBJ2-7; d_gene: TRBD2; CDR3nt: TGTGCCATCAGTGGGACTAGCGTATCCTACGAGCAGTACTTC; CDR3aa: CAISGTSVSYEQYF
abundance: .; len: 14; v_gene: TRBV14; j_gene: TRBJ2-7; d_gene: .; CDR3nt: TGTGCCAGCAGCCAAGGACAGAATTTCGGCGAGCAGTACTTC; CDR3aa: CASSQGQNFGEQYF
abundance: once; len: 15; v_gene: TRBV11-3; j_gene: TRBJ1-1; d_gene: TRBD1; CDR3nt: TGTGCCAGCAGCGAGGGACAGGCGATGAACACTGAAGCTTTCTTT; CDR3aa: CASSEGQAMNTEAFF
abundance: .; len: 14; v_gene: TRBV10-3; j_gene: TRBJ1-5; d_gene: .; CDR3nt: TGTGCCATCAGTGTCGGAGTGAGCAATCAGCCCCAGCATTTT; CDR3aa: CAISVGVSNQPQHF
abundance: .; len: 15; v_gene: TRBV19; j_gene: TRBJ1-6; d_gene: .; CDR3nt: TGTGCCAGTAGTATTTCCACAGGGCGTAATTCACCCCTCCACTTT; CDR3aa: CASSISTGRNSPLHF
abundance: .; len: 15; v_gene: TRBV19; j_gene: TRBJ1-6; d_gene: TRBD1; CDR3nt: TGTGCCAGTAGTATCGTCTCGGACAGGGTTTCACCCCTCCACTTT; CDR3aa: CASSIVSDRVSPLHF
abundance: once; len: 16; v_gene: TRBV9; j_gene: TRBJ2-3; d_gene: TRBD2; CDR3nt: TGTGCCAGCAGCGTATCTGGAGCGGGGGGGGCAGATACGCAGTATTTT; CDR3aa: CASSVSGAGGADTQYF
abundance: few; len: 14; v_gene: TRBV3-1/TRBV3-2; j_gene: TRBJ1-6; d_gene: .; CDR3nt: TGTGCCAGCAGCCATCCAGACAATAATTCACCCCTCCACTTT; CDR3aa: CASSHPDNNSPLHF
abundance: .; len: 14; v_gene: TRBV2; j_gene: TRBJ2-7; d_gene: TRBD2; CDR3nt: TGTGCCAGCAGGGTACTAGCGGGGGGCCCCGAGCAGTACTTC; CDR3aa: CASRVLAGGPEQYF
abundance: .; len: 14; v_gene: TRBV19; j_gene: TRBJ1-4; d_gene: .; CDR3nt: TGTGCCAGTAGTGAGGGTCCAACTAATGAAAAACTGTTTTTT; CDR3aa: CASSEGPTNEKLFF
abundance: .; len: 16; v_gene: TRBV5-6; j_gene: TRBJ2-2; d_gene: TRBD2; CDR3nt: TGTGCCAGCAGCTCCCGACTAGCGGGGTCGGCCGGGGAGCTGTTTTTT; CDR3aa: CASSSRLAGSAGELFF
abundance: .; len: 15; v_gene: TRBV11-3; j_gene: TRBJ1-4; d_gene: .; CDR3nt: TGTGCCAGCAGCTTCCGCGGGGGCGTGAATGAAAAACTGTTTTTT; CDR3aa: CASSFRGGVNEKLFF
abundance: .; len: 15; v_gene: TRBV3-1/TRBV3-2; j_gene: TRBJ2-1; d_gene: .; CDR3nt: TGTGCCAGCAGCCAAGCGTTGGTCACAAACAATGAGCAGTTCTTC; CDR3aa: CASSQALVTNNEQFF